A single sample is the source of the 9 T cell receptor beta chains below, sequenced in a study of blood T cell repertoires in COVID-19. Clones were sequenced by immunoSEQ multiplex PCR, and TCRdb holds only the in-frame ones, with some missing. Of 300,000 to 350,000 clones in the sample, around 90% were seen once. The sequencing input was peripheral blood. The receptors shown here come from a woman aged 18-30 years who had recovered from COVID-19.

The chain recombines TRBV6-2 or TRBV6-3 with TRBJ1-5; maybe TRBD1 (5 bases). The CDR3 contains 14 residues. CDR1 and CDR2 from the germline V gene are MNHEY and SVGEGT. Deletions cut 6 bases from V and 7 bases from J, with 16 bases between. DNA for the CDR3: TGTGCCAGCAGCGAACCGGGGGGTATCCAGCCCCAGCATTTT. This translates into CASSEPGGIQPQHF.

The rearrangement uses TRBV4-3 and TRBJ1-4, with 9 nucleotides matching TRBD1. V lost 3 bases to trimming and J lost 8 bases; unmatched junction nucleotides: 10. Germline V gene lookup returns CDR1 LGHNA and CDR2 YSLEER. The CDR3 sequence is 16 residues long. The CDR3 DNA reads TGCGCCAGCAGCCAGCACTACCGGGACAGGGTCGAAAAACTGTTTTTT. The encoded protein is CASSQHYRDRVEKLFF.

This chain uses TRBV4-1 with TRBJ1-2; possibly TRBD1 for D (5 bases). V was cut by 0 bases and J by 4 bases, with 18 bases left in between. The CDR3 loop spans 17 amino acids. The germline gives CDR1 MGHRA, CDR2 YSYEKL. CDR3 region: CASSQDRGGLVGYGYTF. The CDR3 region has the DNA TGCGCCAGCAGCCAAGACCGGGGGGGGTTGGTGGGCTATGGCTACACCTTC.

V is TRBV11-3 and J is TRBJ2-1; maybe TRBD2 (5 bases). There are 12 residues in the CDR3. Trimming stripped 5 bases from V and 7 bases from J, with 9 bases between. Germline CDR1 SGHNT, CDR2 YENEEA. CDR3 in amino acids: CASSPTGNEQFF. Written as DNA, the CDR3 is TGTGCCAGCAGCCCTACGGGGAATGAGCAGTTCTTC.

This clone was seen more than once but under ten times. The chain links TRBV24-1 to TRBJ1-2; 10 bases map to TRBD1. The CDR3 runs to 15 residues. The germline V gene has CDR1 KGHDR and CDR2 SFDVKD. Trimming took 3 bases from V and 8 from J; bases not matched to a gene: 8. Here the CDR3 reads CATSDPLGQGDGYTF. In DNA, the CDR3 is TGTGCCACCAGTGATCCCCTAGGACAGGGGGACGGCTACACCTTC.

The J gene is TRBJ2-1, the V gene TRBV7-9; possibly TRBD2 for D (6 bases). Germline V gene lookup returns CDR1 SEHNR and CDR2 FQNEAQ (reference sequence). V was clipped by 5 bases and J by 8 bases, with 10 bases between them. The CDR3 totals 12 residues. The DNA for the CDR3 is TGTGCCAGCAGCCCCGGGGGTCATGAGCAGTTCTTC. This encodes CASSPGGHEQFF.

On this clone: Sequence at one end of the junction differs from germline and may be a read error. The chain couples TRBV4-3 to TRBJ2-1; the match to TRBD2 covers 13 bases. Germline V gene sequence: CDR1 LGHNA, CDR2 YSLEER. The CDR3 has 14 residues. CDR3 DNA: TGCGCCAGCAGCCAGAGGGGACTAGCGGGGTCCATAATCTTC. Its translation is CASSQRGLAGSIIF.

This chain joins TRBV19 and TRBJ2-7; D gene ambiguous. Per germline, CDR1 LNHDA and CDR2 SQIVND (reference sequence). The V gene lost 5 bases and the J gene lost 4 bases, with 9 bases spanning the gap. This CDR3 comprises 12 residues. This CDR3 reads CASSRLRYEQYV. CDR3 coding DNA: TGTGCCAGTAGTCGACTGCGATACGAGCAGTACGTC.

This sequence joins TRBV6-5 and TRBJ2-3; D not certain. The germline V gene encodes CDR1 MNHEY and CDR2 SVGAGI. The length of the CDR3 is 13 residues. Trimming left V 4 bases short and J 4 bases short, with 9 bases between. The CDR3 reads CASSSDSSDTQYF. As DNA, the CDR3 is TGTGCCAGCAGTTCCGATAGCTCAGATACGCAGTATTTT.